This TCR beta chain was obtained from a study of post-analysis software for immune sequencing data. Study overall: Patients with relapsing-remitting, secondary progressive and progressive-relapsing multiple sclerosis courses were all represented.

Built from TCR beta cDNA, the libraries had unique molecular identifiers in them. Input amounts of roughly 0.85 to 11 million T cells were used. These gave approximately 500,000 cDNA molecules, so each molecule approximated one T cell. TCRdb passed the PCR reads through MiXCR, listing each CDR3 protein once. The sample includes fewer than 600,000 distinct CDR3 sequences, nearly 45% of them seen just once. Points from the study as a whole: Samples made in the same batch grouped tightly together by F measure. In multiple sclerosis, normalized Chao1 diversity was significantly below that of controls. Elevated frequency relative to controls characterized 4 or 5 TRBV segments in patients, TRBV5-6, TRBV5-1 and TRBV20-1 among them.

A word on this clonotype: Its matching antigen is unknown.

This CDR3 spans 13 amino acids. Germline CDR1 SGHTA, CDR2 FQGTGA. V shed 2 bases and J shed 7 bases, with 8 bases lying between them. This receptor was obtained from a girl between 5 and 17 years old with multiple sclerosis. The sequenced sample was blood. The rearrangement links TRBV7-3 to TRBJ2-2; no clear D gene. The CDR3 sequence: CASSLLLGGELFF. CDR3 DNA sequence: TGTGCCAGCAGCTTACTCCTCGGCGGGGAGCTGTTTTTT.